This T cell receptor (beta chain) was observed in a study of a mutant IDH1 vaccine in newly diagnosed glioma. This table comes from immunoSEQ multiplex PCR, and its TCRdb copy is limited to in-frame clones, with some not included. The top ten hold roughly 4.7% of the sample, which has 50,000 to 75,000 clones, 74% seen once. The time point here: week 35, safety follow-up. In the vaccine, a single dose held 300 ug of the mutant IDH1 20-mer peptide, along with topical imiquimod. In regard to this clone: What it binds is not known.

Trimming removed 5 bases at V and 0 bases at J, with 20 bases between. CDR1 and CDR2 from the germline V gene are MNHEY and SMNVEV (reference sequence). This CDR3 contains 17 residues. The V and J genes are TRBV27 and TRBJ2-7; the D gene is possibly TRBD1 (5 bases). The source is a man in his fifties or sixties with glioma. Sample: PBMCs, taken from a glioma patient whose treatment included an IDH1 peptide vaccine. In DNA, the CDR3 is TGTGCCAGCAGTCCAAATGGCGGACATCCTAGCTCCTACGAGCAGTACTTC. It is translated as CASSPNGGHPSSYEQYF.